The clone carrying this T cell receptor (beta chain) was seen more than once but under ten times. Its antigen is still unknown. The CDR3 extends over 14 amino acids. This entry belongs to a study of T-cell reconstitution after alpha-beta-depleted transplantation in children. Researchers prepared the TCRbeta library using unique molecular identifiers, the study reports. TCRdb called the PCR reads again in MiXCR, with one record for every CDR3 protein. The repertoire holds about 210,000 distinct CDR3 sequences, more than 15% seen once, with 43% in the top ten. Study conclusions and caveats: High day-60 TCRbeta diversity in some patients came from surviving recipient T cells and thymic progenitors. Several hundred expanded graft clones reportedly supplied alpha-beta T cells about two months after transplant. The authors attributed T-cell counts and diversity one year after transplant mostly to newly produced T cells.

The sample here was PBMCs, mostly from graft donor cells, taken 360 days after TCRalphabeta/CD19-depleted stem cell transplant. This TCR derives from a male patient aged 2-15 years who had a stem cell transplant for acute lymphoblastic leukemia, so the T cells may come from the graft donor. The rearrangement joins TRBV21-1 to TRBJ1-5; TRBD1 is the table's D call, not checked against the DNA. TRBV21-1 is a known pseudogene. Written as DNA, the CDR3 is TGTGCCAGCAGCAAAGACAGGTGCGGGTGGCCCCAGCATTTT. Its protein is CASSKDRCGWPQHF.